The entry below describes one TCR beta chain. This sample is drawn from a study of T cells expressing NK-cell markers. Germline assignment: CDR1 DFQATT and CDR2 SNEGSKA (reference sequence). The CDR3 runs to 15 residues. TCRdb re-called the 5' RACE reads and gives one entry per CDR3 protein, without DNA. The data include approximately 550,000 distinct CDR3 sequences; the top ten clones carry approximately 4%. Sequenced: blood T cells: a sorted CD56 or NKG2C T cell subset, CD4+ or CD8+ T cells, or bulk PBMC T cells (not recorded which). This receptor was obtained from a man younger than 35 in good health. The chain is built from TRBV20-1 and TRBJ2-5; there is no DNA to check the TCRdb D call of TRBD1. The CDR3 sequence: CSARSGGNVQETQYF.